Below are 13 T cell receptor beta chains sequenced from a single sample in a study of identical twins. TCRdb re-derived calls from the 5' RACE reads in MiXCR, one entry per CDR3 protein. The data show about 530,000 distinct CDR3 sequences, nearly 15% seen once. The data also belong to a second study, concerning yellow fever vaccine responses in identical twins.

Sample: CD4+ T cells sorted from blood. These receptor sequences come from a woman younger than 30 in good health.

This clonotype was seen a few times. The chain has TRBV29-1 and TRBJ2-3, with D tentatively TRBD1 or TRBD2 (5 bases each). V lost 4 bases to trimming and J lost 1 base, with 12 bases between them. This CDR3 is 14 amino acids long. CDR1 is SQVTM and CDR2 is ANQGSEA in the germline V gene. CDR3 residues: CSVGGSGGTDTQYF. CDR3 DNA sequence: TGCAGCGTTGGGGGGAGCGGCGGCACAGATACGCAGTATTTT.

The V call is TRBV29-1, the J call TRBJ2-3; 13 bases align to TRBD2. Germline V CDR1 and CDR2: SQVTM, ANQGSEA. The CDR3 sequence is 17 residues long. V trimming: 6 bases; J trimming: 2 bases; junction bases outside the gene matches: 11. CDR3 sequence (DNA): TGCAGCGTGGACCGACTAGCGGGGGGAGGAACCACAGATACGCAGTATTTT. Protein product: CSVDRLAGGGTTDTQYF.

The chain employs TRBV13 and TRBJ2-2; 12 bases fit TRBD2. The CDR3 runs to 19 residues. V was clipped by 5 bases and J by 0 bases; unmatched bases: 10. CDR1 and CDR2 (germline): PRHDT, FYEKMQ (reference sequence). CDR3 residues: CASSPMTSGSLTNTGELFF. In DNA form, the CDR3 reads TGTGCCAGCAGCCCGATGACTAGCGGGAGCCTAACGAACACCGGGGAGCTGTTTTTT.

The chain uses TRBV7-8 and TRBJ2-1, with 12 bases fitting TRBD2. This CDR3 has 16 residues. CDR1 and CDR2 from the germline V gene are SGHVS and FQNEAQ. Unmatched junction bases numbered 8, after V lost 3 bases and J lost 8 bases. Here the CDR3 reads CASSFRLAGVRDEQFF. CDR3 bases: TGTGCCAGCAGCTTCCGACTAGCGGGAGTGAGGGATGAGCAGTTCTTC.

V gene TRBV3-1 combines with J gene TRBJ2-7; D tentatively reads TRBD1 or TRBD2 (5 bases each). Per germline, CDR1 LGHDT and CDR2 YNNKEL (reference sequence). CDR3 length equals 15 residues. Trimming took 3 bases from V and 3 from J, leaving 15 bases between them. The CDR3 region is CASSHRDGKFYEQYF. The CDR3 DNA reads as TGTGCCAGCAGCCACCGGGACGGAAAATTCTACGAGCAGTACTTC.

This clonotype was seen more than once but under ten times. The rearrangement links TRBV27 to TRBJ1-5; the match to TRBD1 covers 8 bases. The germline CDR1 and CDR2 sequences are MNHEY and SMNVEV (reference sequence). This CDR3 comprises 16 residues. The V segment lost 6 bases and the J segment 7 bases; nucleotides outside the gene matches: 14. In DNA, the CDR3 is TGTGCCAGCAGCCTTTTCCCGGGACAGGCGGGGCAGCCCCAGCATTTT. The encoded protein is CASSLFPGQAGQPQHF.

This clonotype was picked up a small number of times. The chain joins TRBV20-1 to TRBJ2-1; 13 bases are a match to TRBD2. CDR3 length equals 15 residues. Germline assignment: CDR1 DFQATT and CDR2 SNEGSKA (reference sequence). Losses at the gene ends were 3 bases for V and 5 bases for J; bases not matched to a gene: 4. The CDR3 region is CSARRLAGGNNEQFF. The CDR3 nucleotides read TGCAGTGCTAGGAGACTAGCGGGAGGTAACAATGAGCAGTTCTTC.

This chain connects TRBV7-9 to TRBJ2-7; 7 nucleotides line up with TRBD1. The CDR3 runs to 14 residues. From germline, CDR1 is SEHNR and CDR2 FQNEAQ (reference sequence). V shed 4 bases, J shed 6 bases, and the junction held 9 bases outside the gene matches. Here the CDR3 DNA reads TGTGCCAGCAGCTCCTCAACAGGGGTAGGCGAGCAGTACGTC. It codes for CASSSSTGVGEQYV.

This chain connects TRBV6-1 to TRBJ2-1; 13 bases are shared with TRBD2. Losses at the gene ends were 4 bases for V and 8 bases for J; bases not matched to a gene: 11. Germline-derived CDR1 and CDR2 are MNHNS and SASEGT. CDR3 length equals 17 residues. The CDR3 DNA reads as TGTGCCAGCAGTGGAAAAGGACTAGCGGGAGTGAGGTATGAGCAGTTCTTC. Its translation is CASSGKGLAGVRYEQFF.

This clonotype was counted between two and nine times. The rearrangement links TRBV4-1 to TRBJ1-5; D is unclear. The ends were cut back, 5 bases at V and 6 bases at J, with 8 bases in the middle. Germline loops: CDR1 MGHRA, CDR2 YSYEKL. The CDR3 contains 12 residues. CDR3 protein: CASSGVGQPQHF. In nucleotides, the CDR3 is TGCGCCAGCAGCGGCGTTGGTCAGCCCCAGCATTTT.

This chain joins TRBV29-1 and TRBJ1-2; no reliable D call. The CDR3 covers 13 residues. Germline CDR1 reads SQVTM; CDR2 reads ANQGSEA. V was cut by 7 bases and J by 5 bases, with 17 bases left in between. CDR3 residues: CSAETDLDYGYTF. As DNA, the CDR3 is TGCAGCGCCGAAACTGACTTGGATTATGGCTACACCTTC.

The CDR3 region has the DNA TGTGCCAGCAGCGTGGGACAGGCATACGAGCAGTACGTC. This encodes CASSVGQAYEQYV. The chain uses TRBV5-6 and TRBJ2-7, with TRBD1 matching 8 bases. CDR3 length equals 13 residues. Germline V gives CDR1 SGHDT, CDR2 YYEEEE. V was clipped by 4 bases and J by 4 bases; unmatched bases: 4.

The chain employs TRBV2 and TRBJ2-7, with 10 bases that match TRBD1. The junction had 4 bases not matched to a gene; V was cut back by 8 bases and J by 6 bases. CDR1 and CDR2 (germline): SNHLY, FYNNEI. The CDR3 has 12 residues. This CDR3 is CASGTGVAEQYV. CDR3 nucleotide sequence: TGTGCCAGCGGGACAGGGGTGGCCGAGCAGTACGTC.